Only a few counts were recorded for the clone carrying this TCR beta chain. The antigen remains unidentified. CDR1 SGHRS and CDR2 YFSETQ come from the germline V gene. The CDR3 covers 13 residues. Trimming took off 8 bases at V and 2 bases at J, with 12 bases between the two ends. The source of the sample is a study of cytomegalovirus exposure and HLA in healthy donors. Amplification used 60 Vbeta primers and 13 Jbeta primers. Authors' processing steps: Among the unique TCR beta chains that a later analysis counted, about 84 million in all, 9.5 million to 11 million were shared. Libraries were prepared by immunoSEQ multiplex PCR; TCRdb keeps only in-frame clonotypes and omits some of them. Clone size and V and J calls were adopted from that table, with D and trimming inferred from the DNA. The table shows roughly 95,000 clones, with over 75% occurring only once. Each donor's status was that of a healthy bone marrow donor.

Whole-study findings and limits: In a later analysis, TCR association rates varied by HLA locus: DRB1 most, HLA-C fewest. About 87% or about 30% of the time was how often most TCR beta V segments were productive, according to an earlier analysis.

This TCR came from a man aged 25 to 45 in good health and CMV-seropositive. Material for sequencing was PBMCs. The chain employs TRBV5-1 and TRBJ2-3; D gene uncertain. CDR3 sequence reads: CARATRTTDTQYF. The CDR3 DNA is TGCGCCAGGGCGACAAGAACCACAGATACGCAGTATTTT.